This T cell receptor (beta chain) was profiled in a study of regulatory T cells in long-lasting Graves disease. CDR3 length equals 15 residues. Germline CDR1 is MGHDK and CDR2 is SYGVNS. The germline V and J ends were trimmed by 3 bases and 2 bases, with 10 bases remaining between them. Time point meaning: newly diagnosed GD, antithyroid drugs for less than 3 months. Generation of the TCR library employed RNA extracted from PBMCs. Building the TCR beta libraries relied on iRepertoire HTBI primers, and CDR3 regions underwent Arm-PCR. One entry per CDR3 protein results from TCRdb running MiXCR on the multiplex PCR reads. This sample carries 520,000 or so distinct CDR3 sequences, more than 10% of them seen once, and the ten largest clones take roughly 8.9%. In addition, the sample was reused for a study of T cells in Graves' hyperthyroidism and ophthalmopathy.

This clonotype was obtained from a woman in her twenties or thirties with Graves disease. The gene calls are TRBV25-1 and TRBJ1-4; no clear D. Material: peripheral blood mononuclear cells (PBMCs), obtained at new diagnosis, from a patient treated with antithyroid drugs. The CDR3 here is CASSENGATNEKLFF. In DNA form, the CDR3 reads TGTGCCAGCAGTGAGAATGGAGCGACTAATGAAAAACTGTTTTTT.